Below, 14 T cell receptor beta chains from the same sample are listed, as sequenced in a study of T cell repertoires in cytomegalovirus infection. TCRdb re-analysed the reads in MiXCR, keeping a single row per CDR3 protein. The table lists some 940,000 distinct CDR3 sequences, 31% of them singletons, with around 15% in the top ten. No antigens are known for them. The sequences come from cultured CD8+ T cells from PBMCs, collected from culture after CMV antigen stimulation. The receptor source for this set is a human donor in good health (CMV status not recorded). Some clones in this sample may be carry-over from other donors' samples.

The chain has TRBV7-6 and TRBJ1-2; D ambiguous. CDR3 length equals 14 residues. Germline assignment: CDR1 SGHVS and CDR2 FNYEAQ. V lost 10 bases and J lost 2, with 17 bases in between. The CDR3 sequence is CAISGGQANYGYTF. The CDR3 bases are TGTGCCATCTCAGGAGGGCAGGCGAACTATGGCTACACCTTC.

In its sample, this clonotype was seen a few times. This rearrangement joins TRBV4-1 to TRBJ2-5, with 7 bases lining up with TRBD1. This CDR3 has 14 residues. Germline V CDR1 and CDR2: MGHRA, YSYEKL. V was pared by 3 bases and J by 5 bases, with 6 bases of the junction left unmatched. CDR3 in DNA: TGCGCCAGCAGCCACGGACAGGACCGGGAGACCCAGTACTTC. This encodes CASSHGQDRETQYF.

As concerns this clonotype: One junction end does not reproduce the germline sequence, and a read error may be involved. CDR3 residues: CAGSLNGGASDTQYF. In DNA, the CDR3 is TGTGCCGGCAGCTTAAACGGGGGGGCGTCAGATACGCAGTATTTT. The chain employs TRBV7-2 and TRBJ2-3; 8 bases line up with TRBD2. Germline V gene lookup returns CDR1 SGHTA and CDR2 FQGNSA. The CDR3 totals 15 residues.

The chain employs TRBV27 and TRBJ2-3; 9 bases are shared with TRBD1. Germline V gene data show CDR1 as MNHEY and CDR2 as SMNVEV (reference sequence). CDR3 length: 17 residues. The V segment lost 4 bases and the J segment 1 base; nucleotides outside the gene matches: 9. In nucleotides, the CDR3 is TGTGCCAGCAGTTGGACAGGGGCCATTTCTGGCACAGATACGCAGTATTTT. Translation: CASSWTGAISGTDTQYF.

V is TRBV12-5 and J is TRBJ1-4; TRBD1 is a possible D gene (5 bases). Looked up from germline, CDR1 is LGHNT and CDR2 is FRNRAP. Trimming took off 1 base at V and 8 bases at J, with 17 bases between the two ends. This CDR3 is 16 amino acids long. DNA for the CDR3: TGTGCTAGTGGTTTGGGCTCGGACATACTTAGCGAAAAACTGTTTTTT. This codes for CASGLGSDILSEKLFF.

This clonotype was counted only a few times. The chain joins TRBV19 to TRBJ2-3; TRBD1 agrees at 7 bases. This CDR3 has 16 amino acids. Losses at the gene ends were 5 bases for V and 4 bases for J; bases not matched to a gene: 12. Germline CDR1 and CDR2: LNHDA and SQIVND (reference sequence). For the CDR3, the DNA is TGTGCCAGTAGTGCTCGGGACAGAGTGAGGTCAGATACGCAGTATTTT. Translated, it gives CASSARDRVRSDTQYF.

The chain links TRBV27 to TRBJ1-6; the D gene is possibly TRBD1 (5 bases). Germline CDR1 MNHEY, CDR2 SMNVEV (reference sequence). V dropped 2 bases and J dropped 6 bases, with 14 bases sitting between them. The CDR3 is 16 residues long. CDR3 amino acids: CASSLALGLFNSPLHF. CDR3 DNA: TGTGCCAGCAGTTTAGCGCTGGGACTCTTTAATTCACCCCTCCACTTT.

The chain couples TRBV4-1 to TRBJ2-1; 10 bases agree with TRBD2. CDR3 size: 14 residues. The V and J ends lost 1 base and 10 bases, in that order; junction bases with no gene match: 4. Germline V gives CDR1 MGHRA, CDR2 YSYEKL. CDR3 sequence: CASSQGTSGLEQFF. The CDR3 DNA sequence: TGCGCCAGCAGCCAAGGGACTAGCGGCCTGGAGCAGTTCTTC.

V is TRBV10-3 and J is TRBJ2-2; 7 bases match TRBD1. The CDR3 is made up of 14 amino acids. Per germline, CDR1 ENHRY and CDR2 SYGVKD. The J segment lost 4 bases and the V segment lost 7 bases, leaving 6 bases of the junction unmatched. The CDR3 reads CAIKKGGGTGELFF. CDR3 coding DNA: TGTGCCATCAAGAAAGGGGGCGGCACCGGGGAGCTGTTTTTT.

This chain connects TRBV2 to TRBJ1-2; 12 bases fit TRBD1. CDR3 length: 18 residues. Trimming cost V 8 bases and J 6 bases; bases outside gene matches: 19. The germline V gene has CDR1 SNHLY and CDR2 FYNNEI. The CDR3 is CASALWGTGGAEGNGYTF. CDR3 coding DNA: TGTGCCAGCGCACTTTGGGGGACAGGGGGCGCAGAAGGTAATGGCTACACCTTC.

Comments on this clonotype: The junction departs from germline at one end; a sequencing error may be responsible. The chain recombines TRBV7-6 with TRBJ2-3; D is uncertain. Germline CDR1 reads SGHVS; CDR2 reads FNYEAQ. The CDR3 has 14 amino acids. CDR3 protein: CASSLEVESGTQYF. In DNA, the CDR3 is TGTGCTAGCAGCTTAGAAGTCGAGTCGGGTACGCAGTATTTT. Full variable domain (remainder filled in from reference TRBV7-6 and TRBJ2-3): GAGVSQSPRYKVTKRGQDVALRCDPISGHVSLYWYRQALGQGPEFLTYFNYEAQQDKSGLPNDRFSAERPEGSISTLTIQRTEQRDSAMYRCASSLEVESGTQYFGPGTRLTVL.

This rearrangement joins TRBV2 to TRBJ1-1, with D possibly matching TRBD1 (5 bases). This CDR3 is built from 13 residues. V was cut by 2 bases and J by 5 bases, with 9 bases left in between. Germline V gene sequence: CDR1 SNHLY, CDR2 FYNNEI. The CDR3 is CASSELWGTEAFF. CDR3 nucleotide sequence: TGTGCCAGCAGTGAATTGTGGGGGACTGAAGCTTTCTTT.

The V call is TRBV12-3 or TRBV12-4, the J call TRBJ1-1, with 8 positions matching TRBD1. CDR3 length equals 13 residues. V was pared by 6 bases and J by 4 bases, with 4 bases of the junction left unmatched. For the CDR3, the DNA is TGTGCCAGCAGGACAGGGGAAGGCACTGAAGCTTTCTTT. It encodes CASRTGEGTEAFF.

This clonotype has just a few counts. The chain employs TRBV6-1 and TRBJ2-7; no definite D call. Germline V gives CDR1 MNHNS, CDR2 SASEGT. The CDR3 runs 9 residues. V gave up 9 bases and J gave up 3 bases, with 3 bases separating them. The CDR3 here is CASGYEQYV. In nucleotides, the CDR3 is TGTGCCAGTGGCTACGAGCAGTACGTC.